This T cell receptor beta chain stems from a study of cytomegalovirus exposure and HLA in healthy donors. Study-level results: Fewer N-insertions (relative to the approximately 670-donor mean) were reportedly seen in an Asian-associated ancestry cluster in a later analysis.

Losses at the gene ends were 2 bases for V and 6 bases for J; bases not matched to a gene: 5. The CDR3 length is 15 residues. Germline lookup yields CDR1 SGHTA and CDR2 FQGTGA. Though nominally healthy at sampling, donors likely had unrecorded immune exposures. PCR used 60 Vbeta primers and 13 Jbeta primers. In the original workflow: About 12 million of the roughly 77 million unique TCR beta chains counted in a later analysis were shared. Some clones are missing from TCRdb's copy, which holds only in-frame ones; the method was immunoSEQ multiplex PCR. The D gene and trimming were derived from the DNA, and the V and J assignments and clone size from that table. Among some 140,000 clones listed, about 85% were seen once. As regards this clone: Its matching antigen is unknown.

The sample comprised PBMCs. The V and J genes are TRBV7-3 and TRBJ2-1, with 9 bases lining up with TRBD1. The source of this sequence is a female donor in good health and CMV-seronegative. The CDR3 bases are TGTGCCAGCAGCTTAGGACAGGGGTTAAGCAATGAGCAGTTCTTC. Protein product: CASSLGQGLSNEQFF.